This TCR beta chain emerged from a study of blood T cell repertoires in COVID-19. Libraries were prepared by immunoSEQ multiplex PCR; TCRdb keeps only in-frame clonotypes and omits some of them. This table holds about 400,000 clones, roughly 87% found once. This clone showed up just a few times. Other nucleotide sequences in the sample specify the same CDR3. V trimming: 6 bases; J trimming: 8 bases; junction bases outside the gene matches: 2. This CDR3 contains 11 residues. The V gene's germline CDR1 is SQVTM and CDR2 ANQGSEA. The sample was PBMCs or T cells enriched from blood (not recorded which). The chain joins TRBV29-1 to TRBJ1-2; 11 bases agree with TRBD1. The TCR was taken from a woman in her 40s with acute COVID-19. The CDR3 loop is CSVGTGGGYTF. The CDR3 DNA reads as TGCAGCGTGGGGACAGGGGGAGGCTACACCTTC. Based on the CDR3 plus reference TRBV29-1 and TRBJ1-2, the full variable domain is SAVISQKPSRDICQRGTSLTIQCQVDSQVTMMFWYRQQPGQSLTLIATANQGSEATYESGFVIDKFPISRPNLTFSTLTVSNMSPEDSSIYLCSVGTGGGYTFGSGTRLTVV.